The 16 T cell receptor beta chains reported below all come from one sample, sequenced in a study of T cells after posttransplantation cyclophosphamide. Profiling relied on immunoSEQ multiplex PCR, and the TCRdb table lists in-frame clones only, not all of them. The sample carries 15,000 to 20,000 clones, approximately 87% recorded once. The sequenced sample was memory CD4+ T cells sorted from blood. The receptor set was obtained from a man under 40 in good health and a related stem cell transplant donor.

This chain joins TRBV2 and TRBJ1-2; no reliable D call. Germline CDR1 and CDR2: SNHLY and FYNNEI. The CDR3 runs 13 residues. Trimming shortened V by 6 bases and J by 4 bases, and 12 bases separated the two germline ends. In nucleotides, the CDR3 is TGTGCCAGCAGCCCCGCGGGCGGCTATGGCTACACCTTC. It codes for CASSPAGGYGYTF.

The V and J genes are TRBV2 and TRBJ2-5; 14 bases align to TRBD2. The CDR3 consists of 16 residues. CDR1 and CDR2 (germline): SNHLY, FYNNEI. V was clipped by 6 bases and J by 6 bases; unmatched bases: 9. The CDR3 DNA reads TGTGCCAGCAGCTCTTTCGGGACTAGCGGGGGCAAGACCCAGTACTTC. Translation: CASSSFGTSGGKTQYF. Variable domain in full (rest from reference TRBV2 and TRBJ2-5): EPEVTQTPSHQVTQMGQEVILRCVPISNHLYFYWYRQILGQKVEFLVSFYNNEISEKSEIFDDQFSVERPDGSNFTLKIRSTKLEDSAMYFCASSSFGTSGGKTQYFGPGTRLLVL.

This clone was counted only a few times. This chain uses TRBV5-1 with TRBJ1-6; 10 bases align to TRBD1. The CDR3 is made up of 18 amino acids. The J segment lost 1 base and the V segment lost 4 bases, leaving 8 bases of the junction unmatched. Germline values: CDR1 SGHRS, CDR2 YFSETQ. The CDR3: CASSGGTGVASYNSPLHF. The CDR3 coding sequence is TGCGCCAGCAGCGGTGGGACAGGGGTTGCTTCCTATAATTCACCCCTCCACTTT.

The CDR3 nucleotides read TGTGCCAGCAGCTCACCAGACCGGGACAGGGGAAACGAGCAGTACTTC. Translating gives CASSSPDRDRGNEQYF. The gene calls are TRBV7-6 and TRBJ2-7, with TRBD1 matching 10 bases. V shed 4 bases and J 5 bases; nucleotides not matched to a gene: 11. Germline CDR1 is SGHVS and CDR2 is FNYEAQ. The CDR3 contains 16 residues.

The gene calls are TRBV4-1 and TRBJ1-6; 7 bases map to TRBD1. This CDR3 spans 15 amino acids. V shed 1 base, J shed 7 bases, and the junction held 4 bases outside the gene matches. Germline values: CDR1 MGHRA, CDR2 YSYEKL. CDR3 sequence: CASSQASGGNSPLHF. CDR3 bases: TGCGCCAGCAGCCAAGCGTCAGGGGGGAATTCACCCCTCCACTTT.

This rearrangement joins TRBV5-4 to TRBJ1-2; possible D gene TRBD1, 5 bases. The CDR3 has 15 amino acids. The germline V gene encodes CDR1 SGHNT and CDR2 YYREEE (reference sequence). V shed 0 bases and J shed 0 bases, with 9 bases lying between them. As DNA, the CDR3 is TGTGCCAGCAGCTTGGTTGACAGACCTAACTATGGCTACACCTTC. This sequence encodes CASSLVDRPNYGYTF.

The gene calls are TRBV11-3 and TRBJ2-3; a weak D match, TRBD1 (6 bases). Germline assignment: CDR1 SGHNT and CDR2 YENEEA. The CDR3 runs to 15 residues. With 3 bases removed from V and 1 base from J, the gap between germline ends came to 11 bases. Here the CDR3 DNA reads TGTGCCAGCAGCTTTGGGGGCTCTGGCACAGATACGCAGTATTTT. This sequence encodes CASSFGGSGTDTQYF.

The chain recombines TRBV19 with TRBJ2-3, with TRBD1 matching over 7 bases. V trimming: 4 bases; J trimming: 3 bases; junction bases outside the gene matches: 10. The CDR3 has 16 amino acids. Germline V lookup: CDR1 LNHDA, CDR2 SQIVND (reference sequence). The CDR3, as DNA: TGTGCCAGTAGTAAGGGGGCCAGGCTGACTACAGATACGCAGTATTTT. This translates into CASSKGARLTTDTQYF.

The V and J genes are TRBV14 and TRBJ2-1; 8 nucleotides line up with TRBD2. Germline V CDR1 and CDR2: SGHDN, FVKESK. CDR3 length equals 17 residues. The ends lost 4 bases at V and 0 bases at J; junction bases unmatched: 8. For the CDR3, the DNA is TGTGCCAGCAGCCCCCGAGGCGGGGGGCGCTCCTACAATGAGCAGTTCTTC. Protein sequence: CASSPRGGGRSYNEQFF.

The J gene is TRBJ2-7, the V gene TRBV7-2, with 7 bases aligning to TRBD1. The junction had 11 bases not matched to a gene; V was cut back by 5 bases and J by 4 bases. CDR1 SGHTA and CDR2 FQGNSA come from the germline V gene. The CDR3 is 15 amino acids. CDR3 in DNA: TGTGCCAGCAGCCGTCCAACAGGGACAGCTTACGAGCAGTACTTC. Protein sequence: CASSRPTGTAYEQYF.

V usage is TRBV7-9 and J usage is TRBJ2-1; D ambiguous. CDR3 length: 14 residues. Germline CDR1 reads SEHNR; CDR2 reads FQNEAQ (reference sequence). Trimming left V 1 base short and J 3 bases short, with 7 bases between. The DNA of the CDR3 is TGTGCCAGCAGCTTAGAACAGCTCTACAATGAGCAGTTCTTC. Its translation is CASSLEQLYNEQFF.

With regard to this clone: Within the sample, other DNA sequences also encode this same CDR3. The chain joins TRBV6-1 to TRBJ2-5; 11 nucleotides line up with TRBD2. The germline CDR1 and CDR2 sequences are MNHNS and SASEGT. This CDR3 comprises 15 residues. V lost 2 bases, J lost 1 base, and 0 bases stayed unmatched. In DNA form, the CDR3 reads TGTGCCAGCAGTGAACTAGCGGGGGGCCAAGAGACCCAGTACTTC. Residues: CASSELAGGQETQYF.

The gene calls are TRBV7-9 and TRBJ1-6; D is ambiguous. V was shortened by 5 bases and J by 4 bases, with 6 bases between the two germline ends. The length of the CDR3 is 13 residues. The germline gives CDR1 SEHNR, CDR2 FQNEAQ (reference sequence). The CDR3 here is CASSRGYNSPLHF. DNA of the CDR3: TGTGCCAGCAGCCGCGGGTATAATTCACCCCTCCACTTT.

On this clone: Sequence at one end of the junction differs from germline and may be a read error. The chain is built from TRBV7-7 and TRBJ1-5; tentatively, D is TRBD1 (6 bases). The CDR3 consists of 14 residues. CDR1 and CDR2 (germline): SSHAT, FNYEAQ (reference sequence). The CDR3 protein is CASSLDRIEQPQHF. DNA for the CDR3: TGTGCTAGCAGTTTAGACAGGATAGAACAGCCCCAGCATTTT.

In DNA, the CDR3 is TGTGCCAGTAGTCCCAGGGGGATCGGCTATGGCTACACCTTC. This gives the protein CASSPRGIGYGYTF. The chain links TRBV19 to TRBJ1-2; 7 positions agree with TRBD1. Germline assignment: CDR1 LNHDA and CDR2 SQIVND (reference sequence). CDR3 length: 14 residues. Losses at the gene ends were 5 bases for V and 4 bases for J; bases not matched to a gene: 7.

This clone is a singleton in its sample. The chain is built from TRBV5-4 and TRBJ2-1; 9 nucleotides line up with TRBD2. From germline, CDR1 is SGHNT and CDR2 YYREEE (reference sequence). The CDR3 covers 15 residues. V gave up 1 base and J gave up 8 bases; unmatched junction bases: 7. CDR3 sequence (DNA): TGTGCCAGCAGCTTGATAGGGCGGGGGGGCCATGAGCAGTTCTTC. Protein product: CASSLIGRGGHEQFF. The entire variable domain, with the rest obtained from reference TRBV5-4 and TRBJ2-1, is as follows: ETGVTQSPTHLIKTRGQQVTLRCSSQSGHNTVSWYQQALGQGPQFIFQYYREEENGRGNFPPRFSGLQFPNYSSELNVNALELDDSALYLCASSLIGRGGHEQFFGPGTRLTVL.